Listed below are T cell receptor beta chains from one sample, sequenced in a study of T cells in localized non-small cell lung cancer. Using immunoSEQ multiplex PCR, the repertoire was profiled, and TCRdb retains in-frame clones only, with some absent. The sample contains about 52,000 clones, more than 85% of which appear only once. This sample comprised PBMCs, obtained before any cancer treatment. These receptors were taken from a female donor with stage II lung adenocarcinoma. Both conserved end residues are part of each CDR3. The D gene is left open where the match is weak. Clone size, where shown, is once, few, many, or a class for clones that have expanded.

>17|TRBD1|TRBJ2-6|NA|TRBV18
TGTGCCAGCTCACCGACAGGGGGGCTCTCTGGGGCCAACGTCCTGACTTTC
CASSPTGGLSGANVLTF
>12|NA|TRBJ1-2|NA|TRBV5-4
TGTGCCAGCAGCTTGGATTACTATGGCTACACCTTC
CASSLDYYGYTF
>14|TRBD1|TRBJ1-2|NA|TRBV6-5
TGTGCCAGCAGTACCTTGACAGGGAACTATGGCTACACCTTC
CASSTLTGNYGYTF
>15|TRBD1|TRBJ1-2|NA|TRBV6-1
TGTGCCAGCAGGAAGGCGACAGGGGACGGCTATGGCTACACCTTC
CASRKATGDGYGYTF
>16|TRBD1|TRBJ2-5|once|TRBV9
TGTGCCAGCAGCGTAGGATCGGGACAGGGTGAGGAGACCCAGTACTTC
CASSVGSGQGEETQYF
>13|NA|TRBJ2-5|few|TRBV18
TGTGCCAGCTCACGGAGGGGAACAGAGACCCAGTACTTC
CASSRRGTETQYF
>12|NA|TRBJ2-1|NA|TRBV30
TGTGCCTGGAGTGATCTATCGTCATGGCTGTTCTTC
CAWSDLSSWLFF
>15|NA|TRBJ1-1|NA|TRBV6-6
TGTGCCAGCAGTTACAGGGGCGGTGGGGACCTTGAAGCTTTCTTT
CASSYRGGGDLEAFF
>13|NA|TRBJ2-5|NA|TRBV11-2
TGTGCCAGCAGCTCTAACGCCGTTGAGACCCAGTACTTC
CASSSNAVETQYF
>15|TRBD1|TRBJ1-2|NA|TRBV5-1
TGCGCCAGCAGCGCAACACAGGGGGCGAACTATGGCTACACCTTC
CASSATQGANYGYTF
>13|NA|TRBJ2-5|NA|TRBV11-2
TGTGCCAGCAGCTTAAACAGCCAAGAGACCCAGTACTTC
CASSLNSQETQYF
>16|TRBD1|TRBJ2-1|NA|TRBV7-9
TGTGCCAGCAGCCCCCTTGGACAGGGCGTAAGGGATCACCAGTTCTTC
CASSPLGQGVRDHQFF
>16|TRBD2|TRBJ2-3|NA|TRBV6-6
TGTGCCAGCAGTTACTTAGCGGGACCTAGCACAGATACGCAGTATTTT
CASSYLAGPSTDTQYF
>14|NA|TRBJ1-1|NA|TRBV6-6
TGTGCCAGCAGTTCCCAGGGTACGAACACTGAAGCTTTCTTT
CASSSQGTNTEAFF
>14|NA|TRBJ1-1|NA|TRBV9
TGTGCCAGCAGCGTCTCGGGGGGGAACACTGAAGCTTTCTTT
CASSVSGGNTEAFF
>14|NA|TRBJ2-3|NA|TRBV5-5
TGTGCCAGCAGCTTGGATCAGGGCACAGATACGCAGTATTTT
CASSLDQGTDTQYF
>15|NA|TRBJ1-5|NA|TRBV9
TGTGCCAGCAGCGTTTCCCCCCAGAGCAATCAGCCCCAGCATTTT
CASSVSPQSNQPQHF
>11|NA|TRBJ1-1|NA|TRBV2
TGTGCCAGCGGGCACGAGGACGTTGCTTTCTTT
CASGHEDVAFF
>15|NA|TRBJ1-5|NA|TRBV19
TGTGCCAGTAGTATGGAGGTATCCTCTAATCAGCCCCAGCATTTT
CASSMEVSSNQPQHF
>16|TRBD1|TRBJ2-7|NA|TRBV27
TGTGCCAGCAGTTTATCGAGGACAGGGGGCTCCTACGAGCAGTACTTC
CASSLSRTGGSYEQYF
>13|TRBD1|TRBJ1-2|NA|TRBV27
TGTGCCAGCAGTTCCCGGGACAGCAGGGGCTACACCTTC
CASSSRDSRGYTF
>14|TRBD1|TRBJ1-1|NA|TRBV30
TGTGCCTGGAGGGGGACAGGGCTGAACACTGAAGCTTTCTTT
CAWRGTGLNTEAFF
>13|TRBD1|TRBJ1-2|NA|TRBV10-3
TGTGCCATCAGTTCAACCGGGACAGATGGCTACACCTTC
CAISSTGTDGYTF
>14|TRBD1|TRBJ1-1|NA|TRBV6-6
TGTGCCAGCAAAGGACAGGCCTTGAACACTGAAGCTTTCTTT
CASKGQALNTEAFF
>16|NA|TRBJ1-6|once|TRBV5-1
TGCGCCAGCACACTCGGGGGCCGGACACATAATTCACCCCTCCACTTT
CASTLGGRTHNSPLHF
>16|TRBD1|TRBJ2-5|NA|TRBV11-2
TGTGCCAGCAGCTTATATGGGACAGGGGGCCCAGAGACCCAGTACTTC
CASSLYGTGGPETQYF
>17|TRBD2|TRBJ2-1|NA|TRBV27
TGTGCCAGCAGTTTACGGGGGGTCCTAGGCATAAACAATGAGCAGTTCTTC
CASSLRGVLGINNEQFF
>13|NA|TRBJ2-3|NA|TRBV10-3
TGTGCCATCAGTGAGGAAGGCACAGATACGCAGTATTTT
CAISEEGTDTQYF
>15|NA|TRBJ2-3|few|TRBV9
TGTGCCAGCAGCGTAGGAGGCGGGAACACAGATACGCAGTATTTT
CASSVGGGNTDTQYF
>15|NA|TRBJ2-2|NA|TRBV19
TGTGCCAGTAGTGACGGCAGCCGGAACACCGGGGAGCTGTTTTTT
CASSDGSRNTGELFF
>15|TRBD2|TRBJ2-7|NA|TRBV7-6
TGTGCCAGCAGCTTAGAATCTAGCGGGGGGTACGAGCAGTACTTC
CASSLESSGGYEQYF
>13|NA|TRBJ1-4|NA|TRBV27
TGTACCAGCAGGACCCCAACTAATGAAAAACTGTTTTTT
CTSRTPTNEKLFF
>14|TRBD1|TRBJ1-4|NA|TRBV28
TGTGCCAGCAGTACCAGGGGGCTTAATGAAAAACTGTTTTTT
CASSTRGLNEKLFF
>19|TRBD1|TRBJ1-6|NA|TRBV27
TGTGCCAGCAGAGACCTCCGGGACAGACTAAAAATTTTAAATTCACCCCTCCACTTT
CASRDLRDRLKILNSPLHF
>15|TRBD1|TRBJ1-5|NA|TRBV6-5
TGTGCCAGCAGTTACACGGGACAGGGCGGGCAGCCCCAGCATTTT
CASSYTGQGGQPQHF
>15|NA|TRBJ1-2|NA|TRBV7-2
TGTGCCAGCAGCTTAGTAACAGTTTGGGGGTATGGCTACACCTTC
CASSLVTVWGYGYTF
>16|NA|TRBJ1-1|NA|TRBV5-4
TGTGCCAGCAGCCCCCCCCGGACAGATCGGGGCACTGAAGCTTTCTTT
CASSPPRTDRGTEAFF
>17|NA|TRBJ2-3|NA|TRBV29-1
TGCAGCGTTGAGGCGGACAGCACCAATCCTAGCACAGATACGCAGTATTTT
CSVEADSTNPSTDTQYF
>16|TRBD2|TRBJ2-1|NA|TRBV5-5
TGTGCCAGCAGCTTGGTGAGCGCGGGGGGTTTGGATGAGCAGTTCTTC
CASSLVSAGGLDEQFF
>12|TRBD2|TRBJ2-1|NA|TRBV19
TGTGCCAGTGGAAGCGGGGGCGATGAGCAGTTCTTC
CASGSGGDEQFF
>15|TRBD2|TRBJ2-1|NA|TRBV5-1
TGCGCCAGCAGCATCCGACTAGCGGGGGGGCGTGAGCAGTTCTTC
CASSIRLAGGREQFF
>15|NA|TRBJ2-6|NA|TRBV30
TGTGCCTGGAGTGCGGGGGTGGCTGGGGCCAACGTCCTGACTTTC
CAWSAGVAGANVLTF
>13|NA|TRBJ2-1|NA|TRBV5-4
TGTGCCAGCAGCACCGGGGGTTACAATGAGCAGTTCTTC
CASSTGGYNEQFF
>17|NA|TRBJ1-1|NA|TRBV27
TGTGCCAGCAGTTTAGGGTGGAGGGAGGGCTCGAACACTGAAGCTTTCTTT
CASSLGWREGSNTEAFF
>16|TRBD1|TRBJ1-2|NA|TRBV11-2
TGTGCCAGCAGCTTAGGTTCGACCGAGGGGGCAGGAGGCTACACCTTC
CASSLGSTEGAGGYTF
>11|NA|TRBJ2-5|NA|TRBV18
TGTGCCAGCTCACCCCAAGAGACCCAGTACTTC
CASSPQETQYF
>15|NA|TRBJ2-3|NA|TRBV9
TGTGCCAGCAGCCGAGGAGAGGCTAGCACAGATACGCAGTATTTT
CASSRGEASTDTQYF
>14|NA|TRBJ2-7|NA|TRBV5-1
TGCGCCAGCAGTAGCACTGGGTCCTCTAACGAGCAGTACTTC
CASSSTGSSNEQYF
>17|NA|TRBJ1-2|NA|TRBV19
TGTGCCAGTAGTGCCCAAATCTTACAGGAACTGAACTATGGCTACACCTTC
CASSAQILQELNYGYTF
>15|TRBD1|TRBJ1-5|NA|TRBV2
TGTGCCAGCAGTGAGGGACAGATGGGCAATCAGCCCCAGCATTTT
CASSEGQMGNQPQHF
>14|TRBD1|TRBJ1-6|few|TRBV10-1
TGCGCCAGCAAAGACAGGGGCGCTCACTCACCCCTCCACTTT
CASKDRGAHSPLHF
>13|NA|TRBJ1-2|NA|TRBV19
TGTGCCAGTAACCAAGGGGGGACCTATGGCTACACCTTC
CASNQGGTYGYTF
>17|TRBD1|TRBJ2-2|NA|TRBV12-5
TGTGCTAGTGGTTCGGGACAGGGGGCCGCGAACACCGGGGAGCTGTTTTTT
CASGSGQGAANTGELFF